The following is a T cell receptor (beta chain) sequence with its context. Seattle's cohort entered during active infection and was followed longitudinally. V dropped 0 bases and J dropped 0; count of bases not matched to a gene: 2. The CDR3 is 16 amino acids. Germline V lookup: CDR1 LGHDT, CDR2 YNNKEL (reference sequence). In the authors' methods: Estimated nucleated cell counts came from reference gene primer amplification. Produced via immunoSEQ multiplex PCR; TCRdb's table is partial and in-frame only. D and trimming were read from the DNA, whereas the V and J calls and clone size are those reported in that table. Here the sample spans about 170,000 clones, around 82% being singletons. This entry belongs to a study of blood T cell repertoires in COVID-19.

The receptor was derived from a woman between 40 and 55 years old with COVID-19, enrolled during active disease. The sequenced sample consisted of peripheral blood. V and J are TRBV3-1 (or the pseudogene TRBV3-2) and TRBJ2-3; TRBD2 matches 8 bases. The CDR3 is CASSQDQRGSTDTQYF. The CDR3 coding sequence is TGTGCCAGCAGCCAAGATCAGCGGGGGAGCACAGATACGCAGTATTTT.